This entry lists 18 T cell receptor beta chains sequenced from one sample in a study of cytotoxic CD8 clonotypes in ibrutinib-treated CLL. Produced via immunoSEQ multiplex PCR; TCRdb's table is partial and in-frame only. The repertoire includes 200,000 to 250,000 clones, roughly three quarters of them detected once, and about 6.2% sits in the top ten. This material consisted of PBMCs, taken after 12 months of ibrutinib treatment. The source is a human donor with chronic lymphocytic leukemia.

CDR3 coding DNA: TGTGCCAGCAGTTACTCGAGAGCAGGGACAGGTCAGCCCCAGCATTTT. This encodes CASSYSRAGTGQPQHF. The chain is built from TRBV6-6 and TRBJ1-5, with 8 bases aligning to TRBD1. Germline CDR1 reads MNHNY; CDR2 reads SVGAGI (reference sequence). The CDR3 totals 16 residues. Trimming cost V 0 bases and J 6 bases; bases outside gene matches: 7.

V usage is TRBV6-1 and J usage is TRBJ2-7; TRBD1 matches 9 bases. The CDR3 contains 14 residues. J lost 3 bases, V lost 8 bases, and 8 bases had no gene match. Germline-derived CDR1 and CDR2 are MNHNS and SASEGT. Here the CDR3 reads CASVGQGGDYEQYF. Here the CDR3 DNA reads TGTGCCAGCGTGGGACAGGGCGGAGACTACGAGCAGTACTTC.

The chain carries TRBV5-6 and TRBJ1-1; the D gene is possibly TRBD1 (5 bases). Germline V CDR1 and CDR2: SGHDT, YYEEEE. CDR3 size: 15 residues. V was pared by 4 bases and J by 5 bases, with 18 bases between. The CDR3 DNA follows: TGTGCCAGCAGCCCGGGACGCCTTCGGGGGACTGAAGCTTTCTTT. Translation gives CASSPGRLRGTEAFF.

This rearrangement joins TRBV30 to TRBJ1-2; tentatively, D is TRBD1 (5 bases). CDR1 is GTSNPN and CDR2 is SVGIG in the germline V gene (reference sequence). This CDR3 is built from 12 residues. Trimming stripped 7 bases from V and 5 bases from J, with 14 bases between. The CDR3, as DNA: TGTGCCTTACGACAGTCCGGATATGGCTACACCTTC. Protein product: CALRQSGYGYTF.

The genes are TRBV19 and TRBJ1-1, with TRBD1 as a possible D gene (5 bases). The CDR3 runs 12 residues. V was cut by 0 bases and J by 8 bases, with 7 bases left in between. The germline gives CDR1 LNHDA, CDR2 SQIVND (reference sequence). The CDR3 bases are TGTGCCAGTAGTATAGAGGGGGGAGAAGCTTTCTTT. It translates to CASSIEGGEAFF.

The chain couples TRBV7-2 to TRBJ2-1; D gene unclear. CDR1 is SGHTA, CDR2 FQGNSA, per germline. The CDR3 runs to 18 residues. V lost 3 bases and J 2 bases, leaving 20 bases between the germline ends. The chain's CDR3 is CASSFQIRVSNPYNEQFF. For the CDR3, the DNA is TGTGCCAGCAGCTTTCAAATTCGGGTCTCCAACCCCTACAATGAGCAGTTCTTC.

This sequence joins TRBV7-2 and TRBJ2-3; TRBD2 aligns across 11 bases. CDR3 length: 16 residues. With 5 bases clipped from V and 6 bases from J, the junction kept 10 bases outside the gene matches. Germline V gene data show CDR1 as SGHTA and CDR2 as FQGNSA. The CDR3 DNA reads as TGTGCCAGCAGCCGAGACATAGCGGGAGGGGGGGATACGCAGTATTTT. Its translation is CASSRDIAGGGDTQYF.

V is TRBV27 and J is TRBJ2-3, with TRBD2 matching 12 bases. The CDR3 extends over 16 amino acids. CDR1 is MNHEY and CDR2 is SMNVEV in the germline V gene (reference sequence). Losses at the gene ends were 3 bases for V and 6 bases for J; bases not matched to a gene: 7. CDR3 DNA sequence: TGTGCCAGCAGTTTCCCCCGGCTAGCGGGGGGGGATACGCAGTATTTT. It codes for CASSFPRLAGGDTQYF.

This clone has just a few counts. The V call is TRBV11-2, the J call TRBJ2-7; 7 bases agree with TRBD1. V shed 4 bases and J 7 bases; nucleotides not matched to a gene: 10. CDR1 is SGHAT and CDR2 is FQNNGV in the germline V gene. CDR3 length: 14 residues. This CDR3 is CASSSQQGPWEQYF. For the CDR3, the DNA is TGTGCCAGCAGCTCCCAACAGGGGCCCTGGGAGCAGTACTTC.

This clone occurred a few times. This chain links TRBV15 with TRBJ1-5; D gene unclear. With 1 base removed from V and 8 bases from J, the gap between germline ends came to 12 bases. The CDR3 spans 14 residues. The germline V gene has CDR1 LNHNV and CDR2 YYDKDF (reference sequence). The CDR3 spells CATSRVVGREPQHF. CDR3 in DNA: TGTGCCACCAGCAGAGTGGTGGGGAGGGAGCCCCAGCATTTT.

The J gene is TRBJ1-2, the V gene TRBV30; D not certain. The V end lost 2 bases, the J end lost 0 bases, and 16 bases lay between the germline ends. Germline V gene lookup returns CDR1 GTSNPN and CDR2 SVGIG (reference sequence). The CDR3 sequence is 16 residues long. For the CDR3, the DNA is TGTGCCTGGAGTCCTCCGGGCTCCCGAGCTAACTATGGCTACACCTTC. Translating gives CAWSPPGSRANYGYTF.

This rearrangement joins TRBV20-1 to TRBJ1-2; no clear D gene. This CDR3 spans 11 amino acids. CDR1 and CDR2 (germline): DFQATT, SNEGSKA (reference sequence). V was cut by 0 bases and J by 7 bases, with 6 bases left in between. The CDR3 protein is CSARDHGGYTF. The CDR3 region has the DNA TGCAGTGCTAGAGATCACGGTGGCTACACCTTC.

This clone occurred once. This chain connects TRBV6-5 to TRBJ2-7; D remains unclear. V lost 5 bases and J lost 7, with 18 bases in between. The CDR3 loop spans 14 amino acids. The germline V gene encodes CDR1 MNHEY and CDR2 SVGAGI. CDR3 in amino acids: CASSPGSPPREQYF. DNA for the CDR3: TGTGCCAGCAGTCCCGGGTCACCTCCTAGGGAGCAGTACTTC.

In this sample, this clone turned up a few times. The chain carries TRBV5-1 and TRBJ2-7, with TRBD1 matching 12 bases. After removal of 4 bases from V and 7 bases from J, the junction contained 6 bases not matched to a gene. Germline loops: CDR1 SGHRS, CDR2 YFSETQ. The CDR3 runs to 14 residues. The CDR3: CASSTGQGAGEQYF. Written as DNA, the CDR3 is TGCGCCAGCAGCACGGGACAGGGGGCAGGGGAGCAGTACTTC.

This clone was seen just once. The gene calls are TRBV18 and TRBJ2-1; a possible D gene is TRBD2 (6 bases). The germline V gene encodes CDR1 KGHSH and CDR2 LQKENI. Trimming pared 6 bases from V and 15 bases from J, leaving 21 bases between. This CDR3 is built from 13 residues. For the CDR3, the DNA is TGTGCCAGCTCTAACCGGGACTCGGCTTTCACGTTCTTC. Its protein product is CASSNRDSAFTFF.

The gene calls are TRBV27 and TRBJ2-2, with a possible D match to TRBD2 (5 bases). Trimming shortened V by 3 bases and J by 1 base, and 15 bases separated the two germline ends. This CDR3 comprises 17 residues. Germline CDR1 MNHEY, CDR2 SMNVEV (reference sequence). The CDR3 sequence: CASSFEGSSQNTGELFF. The CDR3 DNA reads TGTGCCAGCAGTTTTGAAGGGAGCAGCCAGAACACCGGGGAGCTGTTTTTT.

This clone was detected only a few times. The rearrangement uses TRBV5-6 and TRBJ2-1, with 7 bases aligning to TRBD1. This CDR3 has 15 residues. V lost 0 bases, J lost 9 bases, and 9 bases stayed unmatched. CDR1 is SGHDT, CDR2 YYEEEE, per germline. This CDR3 reads CASSLEGGDTAEQFF. The CDR3 region has the DNA TGTGCCAGCAGCTTGGAAGGGGGCGATACTGCTGAGCAGTTCTTC.

The V call is TRBV18, the J call TRBJ1-6, with TRBD1 matching 7 bases. The CDR3 is 15 residues long. The ends lost 3 bases at V and 9 bases at J; junction bases unmatched: 8. Germline-derived CDR1 and CDR2 are KGHSH and LQKENI. The CDR3 is CASSPNRQGGSPLHF. The CDR3 bases are TGTGCCAGCTCACCGAATCGACAGGGAGGTTCACCCCTCCACTTT.